These T cell receptor beta chains were read from a single sample in a study of cytomegalovirus exposure and HLA in healthy donors. Generated by immunoSEQ multiplex PCR, the TCRdb table keeps only in-frame clones and is missing some. The table lists 150,000 to 180,000 clones, around 88% of them singletons. The specimen was PBMCs. Receptors were obtained from a man between 18 and 29 years old in good health and CMV-seropositive. The CDR3 runs from the conserved cysteine through the conserved F or W.

v_gene: TRBV12-5
j_gene: TRBJ1-1
CDR3aa: CASGSLAALTEAFF

v_gene: TRBV5-6
j_gene: TRBJ1-4
CDR3aa: CASSTGGDGKLFF

v_gene: TRBV6-1
j_gene: TRBJ1-2
CDR3aa: CASSEYFQNYGYTF

v_gene: TRBV27
j_gene: TRBJ2-7
CDR3aa: CASRVGSLPGVYEQYF

v_gene: TRBV27
j_gene: TRBJ2-3
CDR3aa: CASSLDRGWTDTQYF

v_gene: TRBV11-2
j_gene: TRBJ2-1
CDR3aa: CASSLAGTSGANNEQFF

v_gene: TRBV5-1
j_gene: TRBJ2-5
CDR3aa: CASSLVTTQETQYF

v_gene: TRBV27
j_gene: TRBJ1-1
CDR3aa: CASSRTGLVTEAFF

v_gene: TRBV5-6
j_gene: TRBJ2-7
CDR3aa: CASSPAGRSHYEQYF

v_gene: TRBV15
j_gene: TRBJ1-1
CDR3aa: CATSRDRQRNTEAFF

v_gene: TRBV25-1
j_gene: TRBJ1-3
CDR3aa: CASSETGGRAGNTIYF

v_gene: TRBV9
j_gene: TRBJ1-1
CDR3aa: CASSARTGNTEAFF

v_gene: TRBV4-3
j_gene: TRBJ1-5
CDR3aa: CASSQVDGYNQPQHF

v_gene: TRBV4-3
j_gene: TRBJ1-2
CDR3aa: CASSQGVKGGPTTFYGYTF

v_gene: TRBV30
j_gene: TRBJ2-3
CDR3aa: CAWGVLEGTQYF

v_gene: TRBV4-3
j_gene: TRBJ2-7
CDR3aa: CASSHPGQGSEQYF

v_gene: TRBV6-4
j_gene: TRBJ2-3
CDR3aa: CASSDSAGGPDTQYF

v_gene: TRBV4-1
j_gene: TRBJ1-5
CDR3aa: CASSQVQGGSNQPQHF

v_gene: TRBV9
j_gene: TRBJ1-5
CDR3aa: CASSVDSRDQPQHF

v_gene: TRBV5-6
j_gene: TRBJ2-7
CDR3aa: CASNPGASGRVEQYF

v_gene: TRBV30
j_gene: TRBJ1-2
CDR3aa: CAWDTGVGGGYTF

v_gene: TRBV5-1
j_gene: TRBJ2-1
CDR3aa: CASSLVAETHNEQFF

v_gene: TRBV27
j_gene: TRBJ1-1
CDR3aa: CASSLQGLMTEAFF

v_gene: TRBV29-1
j_gene: TRBJ2-1
CDR3aa: CSVRSGTSRNEQFF

v_gene: TRBV19
j_gene: TRBJ2-3
CDR3aa: CASQWGPRHRGTDTQYF

v_gene: TRBV5-1
j_gene: TRBJ2-2
CDR3aa: CASSLERVGTGELFF

v_gene: TRBV5-6
j_gene: TRBJ2-2
CDR3aa: CASSPILDEDTGELFF

v_gene: TRBV19
j_gene: TRBJ1-4
CDR3aa: CASSSQGRGKLFF

v_gene: TRBV6-6
j_gene: TRBJ2-7
CDR3aa: CASSPGTGGEEQYF

v_gene: TRBV6-5
j_gene: TRBJ1-1
CDR3aa: CASRNPGNTEAFF

v_gene: TRBV5-5
j_gene: TRBJ2-1
CDR3aa: CASRVAGRQFF

v_gene: TRBV30
j_gene: TRBJ1-1
CDR3aa: CAWSVKLVGGLTEAFF

v_gene: TRBV10-3
j_gene: TRBJ2-3
CDR3aa: CAISDLRQTITDTQYF

v_gene: TRBV28
j_gene: TRBJ1-1
CDR3aa: CASSLSRVGEQEAFF

v_gene: TRBV23-1
j_gene: TRBJ1-5
CDR3aa: CASSQSAGMGNQPQHF

v_gene: TRBV9
j_gene: TRBJ1-3
CDR3aa: CASSLGGGAAGNTIYF